The next 3 T cell receptor beta chains were all read from a single sample in a study of T cells expressing NK-cell markers. TCRdb reanalyzed the 5' RACE reads and collapses them to one entry per CDR3 protein, without DNA. The table for this sample gives approximately 550,000 distinct CDR3 sequences. The sample comprised blood T cells: a sorted CD56 or NKG2C T cell subset, CD4+ or CD8+ T cells, or bulk PBMC T cells (not recorded which). Receptor source: a man between 18 and 35 years old in good health.

The chain employs TRBV7-2 and TRBJ2-3; checking the TCRdb D call of TRBD2 is not possible without DNA. Germline V gene data show CDR1 as SGHTA and CDR2 as FQGNSA. The CDR3 covers 14 residues. This CDR3 reads CASSFGTFPDTQYF. The full variable domain, its missing parts supplied by reference TRBV7-2 and TRBJ2-3, is GAGVSQSPSNKVTEKGKDVELRCDPISGHTALYWYRQSLGQGLEFLIYFQGNSAPDKSGLPSDRFSAERTGGSVSTLTIQRTQQEDSAVYLCASSFGTFPDTQYFGPGTRLTVL.

The J gene is TRBJ2-3, the V gene TRBV10-3; TCRdb's D call of TRBD1 is untestable without DNA. CDR1 is ENHRY, CDR2 SYGVKD, per germline. The CDR3 has 14 residues. This CDR3 reads CAISDVQGIDTQYF.

The chain's CDR3 is CASSTTQYYGYTF. The genes are TRBV9 and TRBJ1-2. The CDR3 consists of 13 residues. Germline assignment: CDR1 SGDLS and CDR2 YYNGEE.